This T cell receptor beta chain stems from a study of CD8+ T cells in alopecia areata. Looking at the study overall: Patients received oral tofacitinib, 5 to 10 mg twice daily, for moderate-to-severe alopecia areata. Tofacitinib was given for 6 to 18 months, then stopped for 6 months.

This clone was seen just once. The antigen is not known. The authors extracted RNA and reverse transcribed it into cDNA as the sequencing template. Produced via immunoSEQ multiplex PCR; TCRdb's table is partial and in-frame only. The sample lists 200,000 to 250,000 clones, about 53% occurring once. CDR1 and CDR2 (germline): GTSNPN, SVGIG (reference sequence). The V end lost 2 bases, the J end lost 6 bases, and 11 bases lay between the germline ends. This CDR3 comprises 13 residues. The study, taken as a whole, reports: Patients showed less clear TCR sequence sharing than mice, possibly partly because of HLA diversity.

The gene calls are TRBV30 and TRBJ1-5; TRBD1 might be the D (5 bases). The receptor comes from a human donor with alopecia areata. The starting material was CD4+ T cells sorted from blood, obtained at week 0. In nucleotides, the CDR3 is TGTGCCTGGAGTTCAGGGTACAGTCAGCCCCAGCATTTT. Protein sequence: CAWSSGYSQPQHF.